These 13 T cell receptor beta chains were sequenced from one sample in a study of a mutant IDH1 vaccine in newly diagnosed glioma. TCRdb's copy holds only in-frame clones and misses some; the assay was immunoSEQ multiplex PCR. The table includes roughly 60,000 clones, about 85% detected once. Their antigens are not known. Time point meaning: week 23, last vaccination. The investigators gave 300 ug of mutant IDH1 20-mer peptide in each vaccine dose, together with topical imiquimod. Here the sequenced sample was PBMCs, taken from a glioma patient whose treatment included an IDH1 peptide vaccine. The source of these receptors is a man aged 30 to 39 with glioma.

The genes are TRBV19 and TRBJ1-5; 7 nucleotides line up with TRBD1. Trimming removed 10 bases from V and 3 bases from J; junction bases left unmatched: 6. This CDR3 has 13 residues. Germline V gene data show CDR1 as LNHDA and CDR2 as SQIVND (reference sequence). This chain's CDR3 is CATRDSPNQPQHF. CDR3 nucleotides: TGTGCCACCAGGGACAGCCCCAATCAGCCCCAGCATTTT.

The CDR3 reads CASSRSITGGVTDTQYF. The CDR3 DNA is TGCGCCAGCAGCCGAAGCATAACAGGGGGCGTCACAGATACGCAGTATTTT. This chain links TRBV4-1 with TRBJ2-3; 9 bases are a match to TRBD1. This CDR3 has 17 amino acids. V lost 4 bases, J lost 2 bases, and 10 bases stayed unmatched. CDR1 and CDR2 (germline): MGHRA, YSYEKL.

The rearrangement uses TRBV21-1 and TRBJ1-4; the DNA was not used to check the table's D call, TRBD1. TRBV21-1 is a pseudogene. The CDR3 extends over 14 amino acids. The CDR3: CASSDDRGREKLFF. As DNA, the CDR3 is TGTGCCAGCAGCGATGACAGGGGCCGGGAAAAACTGTTTTTT.

This sequence joins TRBV9 and TRBJ2-7; 9 nucleotides match TRBD2. The CDR3 covers 15 residues. CDR1 is SGDLS and CDR2 is YYNGEE in the germline V gene. The junction had 5 bases not matched to a gene; V was cut back by 3 bases and J by 1 base. The CDR3 nucleotides are TGTGCCAGCAGCGCTCTAGCGGGATTATCCTACGAGCAGTACTTC. Its protein product is CASSALAGLSYEQYF.

This clone was counted once. The rearrangement links TRBV2 to TRBJ1-4; 11 bases fit TRBD1. The junction had 8 bases not matched to a gene; V was cut back by 6 bases and J by 11 bases. This CDR3 contains 14 residues. Germline V gives CDR1 SNHLY, CDR2 FYNNEI. The CDR3 here is CASRGGQGVQKLFF. The CDR3 bases are TGTGCCAGCAGGGGGGGACAGGGGGTACAGAAACTGTTTTTT. The full variable domain, rest sourced from reference TRBV2 and TRBJ1-4, is EPEVTQTPSHQVTQMGQEVILRCVPISNHLYFYWYRQILGQKVEFLVSFYNNEISEKSEIFDDQFSVERPDGSNFTLKIRSTKLEDSAMYFCASRGGQGVQKLFFGSGTQLSVL.

This chain links TRBV2 with TRBJ2-1; D may be TRBD2 (6 bases). Germline V gives CDR1 SNHLY, CDR2 FYNNEI. Trimming cost V 4 bases and J 7 bases, with 14 bases left between them. This CDR3 spans 14 amino acids. The CDR3, as DNA: TGTGCCAGCAGTGGTGGGGGGATAGGGAATGAGCAGTTCTTC. As protein: CASSGGGIGNEQFF.

This clone was picked up a small number of times. This same CDR3 is encoded by further DNA sequences in the sample. This chain connects TRBV2 to TRBJ2-7, with D possibly TRBD2 on 6 matching bases. The CDR3 spans 13 residues. CDR1 is SNHLY, CDR2 FYNNEI, per germline. Deletions cut 5 bases from V and 3 bases from J, with 11 bases between. The CDR3 loop reads CASSPGGVYEQYF. In nucleotides, the CDR3 is TGTGCCAGCAGTCCCGGAGGGGTCTACGAGCAGTACTTC.

The chain carries TRBV5-1 and TRBJ1-1, with D unresolved. The CDR3 runs to 16 residues. Germline V gene lookup returns CDR1 SGHRS and CDR2 YFSETQ. Trimming stripped 0 bases from V and 2 bases from J, with 14 bases between. The CDR3 nucleotides read TGCGCCAGCAGCTTGGTGTCCAGCGCCGTTAACACTGAAGCTTTCTTT. As protein: CASSLVSSAVNTEAFF.

This chain links TRBV10-2 with TRBJ2-7, with D unresolved. The V end was cut by 0 bases, the J end by 9 bases, with 15 bases between. Germline assignment: CDR1 WSHSY and CDR2 SAAADI. The CDR3 totals 14 residues. The CDR3 loop is CASSESINSLRQYF. For the CDR3, the DNA is TGCGCCAGCAGTGAGTCGATCAACAGTCTACGGCAGTACTTC.

The chain links TRBV11-2 to TRBJ2-7, with D unresolved. This CDR3 contains 14 residues. V gave up 5 bases and J gave up 7 bases, with 18 bases separating them. CDR1 and CDR2 from the germline V gene are SGHAT and FQNNGV. The CDR3 DNA follows: TGTGCCAGCAGCGGCGAACCGGGCCCCTTTGAGCAGTACTTC. The encoded protein is CASSGEPGPFEQYF.

The chain couples TRBV13 to TRBJ1-6; no firm D call. This CDR3 region has 16 residues. Germline assignment: CDR1 PRHDT and CDR2 FYEKMQ (reference sequence). The ends were cut back, 0 bases at V and 3 bases at J, with 9 bases in the middle. The CDR3 nucleotides read TGTGCCAGCAGCTTAGGTCAGTTCCTCTATAATTCACCCCTCCACTTT. The encoded protein is CASSLGQFLYNSPLHF.

V is TRBV5-8 and J is TRBJ2-3; 7 nucleotides agree with TRBD1. This CDR3 has 14 amino acids. The J segment lost 9 bases and the V segment lost 4 bases, leaving 11 bases of the junction unmatched. CDR1 is SGHTS, CDR2 YDEGEE, per germline. The CDR3: CASSRRGPSGTQYF. CDR3 bases: TGTGCCAGCAGCCGAAGGGGGCCCTCAGGGACGCAGTATTTT.

V gene TRBV9 combines with J gene TRBJ2-6; D is possibly TRBD1 or TRBD2 (5 bases each). The CDR3 loop spans 19 amino acids. CDR1 is SGDLS, CDR2 YYNGEE, per germline. The V end was cut by 3 bases, the J end by 1 base, with 20 bases between. The CDR3, as DNA: TGTGCCAGCAGCGGGGGGTTACAGAGGCCGTTGTCTGGGGCCAACGTCCTGACTTTC. This gives the protein CASSGGLQRPLSGANVLTF.